There are a few counts of the clone carrying this TCR beta chain. Antigen specificity is unknown. V lost 5 bases, J lost 3 bases, and 12 bases lay in between. The CDR3 is 14 amino acids. Germline assignment: CDR1 LNHDA and CDR2 SQIVND (reference sequence). It was with 60 Vbeta and 13 Jbeta primers that the PCR ran. The data were produced by immunoSEQ multiplex PCR, yet TCRdb's version contains in-frame clones alone and is incomplete. The profile shows about 150,000 clones, roughly 80% of them singletons. This specimen comes from a study of cytomegalovirus exposure and HLA in healthy donors. Study details: Clustering assigned approximately 78% of the roughly 420 genotyped donors to the Caucasian-associated ancestry cluster. Regarding the study as a whole: Relative to equally common others, HLA-associated TCR beta chains showed greater clonal expansion in a later analysis.

The sample was PBMCs. The V and J genes are TRBV19 and TRBJ2-3; D may be TRBD2 (7 bases). This TCR came from a male donor in good health and CMV-seronegative. The CDR3 DNA is TGTGCCAGTAGTTCCGGGGGGCGAACAGATACGCAGTATTTT. Protein product: CASSSGGRTDTQYF.